Each of the 8 T cell receptor beta chains below was sequenced from the same sample in a study of T cells after yellow fever vaccination. TCRdb reanalysed the 5' RACE reads using MiXCR and keeps one entry per CDR3 protein. The table lists approximately 580,000 distinct CDR3 sequences, roughly a sixth of them singletons, with around 16% in the top ten. The sequences come from PBMCs, collected about 5 days after the first yellow fever vaccination. Source of these receptors: a young man who received the YFV17D yellow fever vaccine.

This clonotype was observed a handful of times. The gene calls are TRBV7-2 and TRBJ2-5, with TRBD2 matching 8 bases. Germline trimming cut 5 bases from V and 5 bases from J; bases unmatched to any gene: 10. The CDR3 is 15 residues long. CDR1 and CDR2 (germline): SGHTA, FQGNSA. For the CDR3, the DNA is TGTGCCAGCAGCCGAGCAAGCGGGGGAGGGGAGACCCAGTACTTC. Encoded protein: CASSRASGGGETQYF.

The chain uses TRBV7-9 and TRBJ2-5; the D gene is possibly TRBD2 (5 bases). There are 12 residues in the CDR3. Trimming took 3 bases from V and 7 from J, leaving 9 bases between them. Per germline, CDR1 SEHNR and CDR2 FQNEAQ (reference sequence). The CDR3 nucleotides are TGTGCCAGCAGCTTTGGCGGGCCGACCCAGTACTTC. It codes for CASSFGGPTQYF.

The chain is built from TRBV11-1 and TRBJ2-4, with 13 bases fitting TRBD2. This CDR3 contains 18 residues. The germline V gene encodes CDR1 SGHAT and CDR2 FQDESV (reference sequence). Trimming cost V 5 bases and J 6 bases; bases outside gene matches: 13. CDR3 nucleotide sequence: TGTGCCAGCAGCCCACCCGCGGGGACTAGCGGGGCACGAAACATTCAGTACTTC. Translation gives CASSPPAGTSGARNIQYF.

V and J are TRBV12-3 or TRBV12-4 and TRBJ1-2; D gene uncertain. The CDR3 length is 14 residues. Trimming took off 3 bases at V and 8 bases at J, with 16 bases between the two ends. CDR3 coding DNA: TGTGCCAGCAGTTTGGAGGGCAATACGGGGGGCTACACCTTC. It codes for CASSLEGNTGGYTF.

This chain uses TRBV7-2 with TRBJ1-6; D call uncertain. CDR1 and CDR2 from the germline V gene are SGHTA and FQGNSA. V lost 5 bases and J lost 12, with 14 bases in between. The CDR3 has 13 residues. The CDR3 bases are TGTGCCAGCAGCAGAACGTCGGGGTTACCCCTCCACTTT. It codes for CASSRTSGLPLHF.

V is TRBV7-2 and J is TRBJ1-4; 8 bases map to TRBD1. The germline V gene encodes CDR1 SGHTA and CDR2 FQGNSA. The ends lost 5 bases at V and 5 bases at J; junction bases unmatched: 7. This CDR3 has 15 residues. CDR3 in amino acids: CASSHWNRGNEKLFF. The CDR3 DNA follows: TGTGCCAGCAGCCACTGGAACAGGGGGAATGAAAAACTGTTTTTT.

The chain is built from TRBV4-1 and TRBJ1-6; D unresolved. V dropped 0 bases and J dropped 11 bases, with 14 bases sitting between them. This CDR3 comprises 15 residues. Germline V lookup: CDR1 MGHRA, CDR2 YSYEKL. The CDR3 loop reads CASSQEGQPLAPLHF. The CDR3 DNA reads TGCGCCAGCAGCCAAGAAGGGCAGCCTTTGGCACCCCTCCACTTT.

This clonotype was recorded at least ten times. The rearrangement uses TRBV5-1 and TRBJ2-1; 9 positions match TRBD1. V trimming: 3 bases; J trimming: 10 bases; junction bases outside the gene matches: 11. The CDR3 contains 15 residues. Germline CDR1 and CDR2: SGHRS and YFSETQ. Written as DNA, the CDR3 is TGCGCCAGCAGCTCCAGACAGGGGGAAGTTATCGAGCAGTTCTTC. Encoded protein: CASSSRQGEVIEQFF.